The 9 T cell receptor beta chains presented below share a single source sample, sequenced in a study of beta chain features in type 1 diabetes. What was sequenced were expressed TCRB transcripts, since all of the isolated RNA had been reverse transcribed. The method was immunoSEQ multiplex PCR; TCRdb's version includes in-frame clones alone and lacks a portion of them. The sample consists of some 660,000 clones, roughly 13% of them appearing once. Their recognized antigens are unknown. The study, taken as a whole, reports: In every one of the four CD4+ subsets, TCRB CDR3s were moderately but significantly shorter in Type 1 diabetes patients.

The sequenced material came from naive CD4+ T cells from blood. The receptors were gathered from a man in his late teens or twenties with type 1 diabetes.

This chain links TRBV7-2 with TRBJ2-2; TRBD1 aligns across 10 bases. Trimming took 4 bases from V and 4 from J; bases not matched to a gene: 0. The germline CDR1 and CDR2 sequences are SGHTA and FQGNSA. CDR3 length: 14 residues. As DNA, the CDR3 is TGTGCCAGCAGCTGGACAGGGGGCACCGGGGAGCTGTTTTTT. Amino acid sequence: CASSWTGGTGELFF.

There are a few counts of this clone. This chain links TRBV2 with TRBJ2-3; 15 bases are a match to TRBD2. Trimming took 6 bases from V and 6 from J; bases not matched to a gene: 10. CDR3 size: 17 residues. Germline V gives CDR1 SNHLY, CDR2 FYNNEI. The DNA of the CDR3 is TGTGCCAGCAGGGCCGGGACTAGCGGGAGGCCGCGGGATACGCAGTATTTT. Translating it yields CASRAGTSGRPRDTQYF.

There are a few counts of this clone. This chain joins TRBV4-3 and TRBJ1-1; tentative D call: TRBD1 (6 bases). V was pared by 0 bases and J by 5 bases, with 16 bases between. CDR1 is LGHNA, CDR2 YSLEER, per germline. The CDR3 spans 16 residues. The CDR3 DNA reads TGCGCCAGCAGCCAAGATTTGAAGGGGGGCCGGACTGAAGCTTTCTTT. This codes for CASSQDLKGGRTEAFF.

This clone was counted between two and nine times. This rearrangement joins TRBV11-2 to TRBJ2-7, with 7 bases aligning to TRBD1. This CDR3 is built from 15 residues. Germline values: CDR1 SGHAT, CDR2 FQNNGV. V shed 5 bases and J 0 bases; nucleotides not matched to a gene: 7. In DNA form, the CDR3 reads TGTGCCAGCAGCCAAGACAGGGAATACTCCTACGAGCAGTACTTC. The encoded protein is CASSQDREYSYEQYF.

V gene TRBV25-1 combines with J gene TRBJ2-1, with TRBD2 matching 8 bases. The germline gives CDR1 MGHDK, CDR2 SYGVNS. The V segment lost 1 base and the J segment 9 bases; nucleotides outside the gene matches: 5. This CDR3 has 14 amino acids. The DNA of the CDR3 is TGTGCCAGCAGTGAATTCTCCAGCGGGGGTGAGCAGTTCTTC. Protein product: CASSEFSSGGEQFF.

The chain recombines TRBV30 with TRBJ1-3; D is unclear. CDR1 and CDR2 (germline): GTSNPN, SVGIG (reference sequence). Trimming pared 5 bases from V and 1 base from J, leaving 9 bases between. The CDR3 has 13 amino acids. CDR3 protein: CAWLSTSGNTIYF. As DNA, the CDR3 is TGTGCCTGGCTATCGACGTCTGGAAACACCATATATTTT. The full variable domain, rest sourced from reference TRBV30 and TRBJ1-3, is SQTIHQWPATLVQPVGSPLSLECTVEGTSNPNLYWYRQAAGRGLQLLFYSVGIGQISSEVPQNLSASRPQDRQFILSSKKLLLSDSGFYLCAWLSTSGNTIYFGEGSWLTVV.

The rearrangement links TRBV4-1 to TRBJ2-4; D is unresolved. CDR1 and CDR2 (germline): MGHRA, YSYEKL. The CDR3 runs to 18 residues. The V end lost 0 bases, the J end lost 5 bases, and 20 bases lay between the germline ends. The CDR3 protein is CASSQDRVRARPENIQYF. As DNA, the CDR3 is TGCGCCAGCAGCCAAGATCGGGTCCGGGCACGACCGGAAAACATTCAGTACTTC.

In its sample, this clone was seen a few times. V gene TRBV4-1 combines with J gene TRBJ2-5; unclear D gene. The germline V and J ends were trimmed by 4 bases and 4 bases, with 13 bases remaining between them. The CDR3 spans 14 residues. Germline lookup yields CDR1 MGHRA and CDR2 YSYEKL. The CDR3 DNA sequence: TGCGCCAGCAGCCCTACAGAAGTGAGAGAGACCCAGTACTTC. Protein: CASSPTEVRETQYF.

This clone was detected a few times. This chain joins TRBV2 and TRBJ2-2; D call uncertain. The CDR3 spans 13 residues. The V end was cut by 6 bases, the J end by 7 bases, with 12 bases between. Germline CDR1 SNHLY, CDR2 FYNNEI. Here the CDR3 reads CASRTYPDGELFF. The CDR3 nucleotides read TGTGCCAGCAGGACCTACCCTGACGGGGAGCTGTTTTTT.